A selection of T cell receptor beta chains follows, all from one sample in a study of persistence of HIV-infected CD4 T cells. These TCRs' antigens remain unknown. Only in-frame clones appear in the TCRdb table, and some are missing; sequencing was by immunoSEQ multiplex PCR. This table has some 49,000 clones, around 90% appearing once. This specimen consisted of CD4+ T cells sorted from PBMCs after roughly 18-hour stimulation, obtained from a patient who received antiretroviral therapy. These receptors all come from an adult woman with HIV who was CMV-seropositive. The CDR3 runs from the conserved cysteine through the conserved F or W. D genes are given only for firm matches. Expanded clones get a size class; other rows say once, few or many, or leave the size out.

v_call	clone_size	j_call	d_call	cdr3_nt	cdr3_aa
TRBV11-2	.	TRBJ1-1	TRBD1	TGTGCCAGCAGCTTAGATCCCAGGGGGCTAGGGTCTTTCTTT	CASSLDPRGLGSFF
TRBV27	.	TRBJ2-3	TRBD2	TGTGCCAGCAGTAATGGACTAGCGGGGGGAACAGATACGCAGTATTTT	CASSNGLAGGTDTQYF
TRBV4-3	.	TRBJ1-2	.	TGCGCCAGCAGCCAAGCCTCAGATGGGTATGGCTACACCTTC	CASSQASDGYGYTF
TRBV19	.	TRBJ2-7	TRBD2	TGTGCCAGTAGTCCGAGACGGGGGGACGGAGGCTACGAGCAGTACTTC	CASSPRRGDGGYEQYF
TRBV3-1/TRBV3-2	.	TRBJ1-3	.	TGTGCCAGCACAACAGGGTGGGGAAACACCATATATTTT	CASTTGWGNTIYF
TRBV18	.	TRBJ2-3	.	TGTGCCAGCTCCCTCAGTAAGGGAACAGATACGCAGTATTTT	CASSLSKGTDTQYF
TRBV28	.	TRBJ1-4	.	TGTGCCAGCAGCTCTCCGGGACAATCCCCTGGAAAACTGTTTTTT	CASSSPGQSPGKLFF
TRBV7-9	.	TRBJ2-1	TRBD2	TGTGCCAGCAGCGGGCAGGGAGGGTACAATGAGCAGTTCTTC	CASSGQGGYNEQFF
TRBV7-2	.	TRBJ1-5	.	TGTGCCAGCAGCTTAGATCGAGGCAATCAGCCCCAGCATTTT	CASSLDRGNQPQHF
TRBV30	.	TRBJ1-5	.	TGTGCCTGGAGTGTAACCGAGATTAGCAATCAGCCCCAGCATTTT	CAWSVTEISNQPQHF
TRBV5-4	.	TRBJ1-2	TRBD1	TGTGCCAGCAGCTTGGGACAGGGGGTGGAAGGCTACACCTTC	CASSLGQGVEGYTF
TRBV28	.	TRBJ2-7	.	TGTGCCAGCAGTTCTTTGGAGGGCTACGAGCAGTACTTC	CASSSLEGYEQYF
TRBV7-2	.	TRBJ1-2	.	TGTGCCAGCAGCTTAGGGATGGGGACATTCTATGGCTACACCTTC	CASSLGMGTFYGYTF
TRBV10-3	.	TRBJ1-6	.	TGTGCCATCAGTGAGTCGACAAATTCCTCACCCCTCCACTTT	CAISESTNSSPLHF
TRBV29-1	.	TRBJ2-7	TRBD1	TGCAGCGTTAAGGGACAGGGGAACTACGAGCAGTACTTC	CSVKGQGNYEQYF
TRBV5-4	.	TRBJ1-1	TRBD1	TGTGCCAGCAGCTTGGCTGGGACAGGGATTACTGAAGCTTTCTTT	CASSLAGTGITEAFF
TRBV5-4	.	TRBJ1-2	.	TGTGCCAGCAGCTCTGAGCTAAACTATGGCTACACCTTC	CASSSELNYGYTF
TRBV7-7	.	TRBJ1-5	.	TGTGCCAGCCTTCCCCCCTTGAGGGACGTTAGCAATCAGCCCCAGCATTTT	CASLPPLRDVSNQPQHF
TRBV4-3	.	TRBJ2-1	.	TGCGCCAGCAGTGGGTGGCAGGACAATGAGCAGTTCTTC	CASSGWQDNEQFF
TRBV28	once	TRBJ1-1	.	TGTGCCAGCAGTCCAGAGGTACGCACTGAAGCTTTCTTT	CASSPEVRTEAFF